This T cell receptor beta chain was profiled in a study of T cell responses to AZD1222 COVID-19 vaccine. Study-wide points: After two AZD1222 doses, spike-specific TCR breadth and depth rose versus day 0. The number of AZD1222 recipients seropositive at baseline was only five or six.

Only in-frame clones appear in the TCRdb table, and some are missing; sequencing was by immunoSEQ multiplex PCR. Of over 110,000 clones in the sample, around 92% were seen once. On this clone itself: Its antigen is unidentified.

The sequencing here drew on peripheral blood, taken after recovery from COVID-19. The source of this sequence is an adult who had recovered from COVID-19.

In nucleotides, the CDR3 is TGTGCCAGCAGGCCGAGGGACAGGGACGGCTACACCTTC. Translation gives CASRPRDRDGYTF. This chain links TRBV2 with TRBJ1-2, with TRBD1 matching 9 bases. The CDR3 spans 13 residues. Germline CDR1 is SNHLY and CDR2 is FYNNEI. The ends lost 6 bases at V and 8 bases at J; junction bases unmatched: 7.